These T cell receptor beta chains were read from a single sample in a study of shared clonotypes between healthy human individuals. This table comes from immunoSEQ multiplex PCR, and its TCRdb copy is limited to in-frame clones, with some not included. The table lists approximately 500,000 clones, 81% of them singletons. The specimen sequenced was PBMCs. The receptor source for this set is a woman aged 40 to 50 in good health. Some clones in this sample may be carry-over from other donors' samples. Both conserved end residues are part of each CDR3. Each record gives: J gene, V gene, D gene, clone size, CDR3 protein, CDR3 DNA. A D gene is named only where the DNA matches it firmly. Clone size is stated in some rows and not others, as once, few, many or a class when expanded.

TRBJ2-1,TRBV4-2,TRBD2,-,CASSQGTSGGNEQFF,TGTGCCAGCAGCCAGGGAACTAGCGGGGGCAATGAGCAGTTCTTC
TRBJ1-1,TRBV7-2,TRBD1,-,CASSPLTGRTEAFF,TGTGCCAGCAGCCCCCTGACAGGGCGGACTGAAGCTTTCTTT
TRBJ2-5,TRBV2,-,many,CASLQGRLGEQYF,TGTGCCAGCTTGCAGGGGCGATTGGGAGAGCAGTACTTC
TRBJ2-3,TRBV7-8,TRBD2,-,CASSFLGLAGLVADTQYF,TGTGCCAGCAGCTTTTTAGGACTAGCGGGATTGGTGGCAGATACGCAGTATTTT
TRBJ2-7,TRBV2,-,many,CASSDVGIEQYF,TGTGCCAGCAGTGATGTGGGGATCGAGCAGTACTTC
TRBJ1-2,TRBV4-1,-,-,CASSPAGSYYGYTF,TGCGCCAGCAGCCCAGCGGGGTCCTACTATGGCTACACCTTC
TRBJ2-3,TRBV2,-,-,CASTPRLPPRDTQYF,TGTGCCAGCACCCCGAGGCTTCCTCCGAGGGATACGCAGTATTTT
TRBJ1-1,TRBV28,-,-,CASSLRLGGGNTEAFF,TGTGCCAGCAGTCTTCGGCTGGGGGGAGGGAACACTGAAGCTTTCTTT
TRBJ2-1,TRBV5-4,TRBD2,-,CASSAPGLAGYEQFF,TGTGCCAGCAGCGCGCCGGGACTAGCGGGATATGAGCAGTTCTTC
TRBJ2-3,TRBV19,-,-,CASRDLWDTQYF,TGTGCCAGTAGAGATCTATGGGATACGCAGTATTTT
TRBJ2-3,TRBV7-9,-,-,CASSSEDTQYF,TGTGCCAGCAGCTCCGAGGATACGCAGTATTTT
TRBJ2-2,TRBV4-1,-,-,CASSQDGRDTGELFF,TGCGCCAGCAGCCAAGATGGGCGGGACACCGGGGAGCTGTTTTTT
TRBJ1-1,TRBV15,-,once,CATSRVRSEAFF,TGTGCCACCAGCAGAGTTCGGTCGGAAGCTTTCTTT
TRBJ2-3,TRBV29-1,TRBD2,-,CSVGASGSPDTQYF,TGCAGCGTTGGGGCTAGCGGGAGTCCAGATACGCAGTATTTT
TRBJ2-1,TRBV6-4,TRBD2,-,CASSDQAGEGRNEQFF,TGTGCCAGCAGTGACCAAGCGGGAGAGGGGCGGAATGAGCAGTTCTTC
TRBJ2-1,TRBV27,TRBD2,-,CASSGTSDEQFF,TGTGCCAGCAGCGGGACTAGTGATGAGCAGTTCTTC
TRBJ1-1,TRBV4-1,-,-,CASSQDSTEVRRTAFF,TGCGCCAGCAGCCAAGATTCGACTGAGGTTAGGCGTACGGCTTTCTTT
TRBJ2-1,TRBV12-5,-,-,CASGSGGLYNEQFF,TGTGCTAGTGGCAGCGGTGGGCTTTACAATGAGCAGTTCTTC
TRBJ2-1,TRBV5-4,-,-,CASSPTSYNEQFF,TGTGCCAGCAGCCCAACTAGTTACAATGAGCAGTTCTTC
TRBJ1-2,TRBV10-3,TRBD1,-,CAISTGGAGFYGYTF,TGTGCCATCAGCACAGGGGGCGCCGGGTTTTATGGCTACACCTTC
TRBJ1-1,TRBV21-1,-,few,CASSNGVDPEAFF,TGTGCCAGCAGCAATGGTGTGGACCCTGAAGCTTTCTTT
TRBJ2-5,TRBV27,TRBD1,-,CASSIRTGAQETQYF,TGTGCCAGCAGTATCCGGACAGGGGCTCAAGAGACCCAGTACTTC